This TCR beta chain was recorded in a study of CD4 T cells in relation to SARS-CoV-2 and coronaviruses. This clone was counted only a few times. Its antigen is undetermined. Overall study results and limits: No donor gave both pre-pandemic and post-infection samples. Roughly three fifths of donors had memory CD4+ clonotypes crossrecognizing SARS-CoV-2 and common cold coronavirus spike. Monoreactive clones expanded significantly more to SARS-CoV-2 than crossreactive clones did.

CD4+ T cells from unexposed donors were obtained before the COVID-19 pandemic (2011-2018). Isolation of CD4+ T cells took place after about 9 days in culture. Testing used SARS-CoV-2 S/N and four cold-coronavirus spikes on unexposed-donor CD4+ T cells, cells permitting. Germline loops: CDR1 LGHNT, CDR2 FRNRAP. The V end lost 6 bases, the J end lost 2 bases, and 4 bases lay between the germline ends. The CDR3 has 11 residues. TCRdb keeps only in-frame clones here, not all; method: immunoSEQ multiplex PCR. The repertoire has around 18,000 clones, 60% to 75% of them found once; the top ten carry 25% to 35%.

This chain joins TRBV12-5 and TRBJ1-2; D uncertain. This clonotype was obtained from a human donor in good health. The material sequenced was CD4+ T cells from PBMCs, cultured in vitro. The CDR3 loop reads CASGQNYGYTF. In DNA, the CDR3 is TGTGCTAGTGGGCAGAACTATGGCTACACCTTC.